Listed below are T cell receptor beta chains from one sample, sequenced in a study of Graves' ophthalmopathy and Graves' hyperthyroidism. TCRdb itself ran the multiplex PCR reads through MiXCR, one entry per CDR3 protein. Among about 220,000 distinct CDR3 sequences, 20% to 25% were seen once, and the ten largest hold more than 35%. The source material was peripheral blood. The receptors derive from a woman aged 50 to 60 with Graves' ophthalmopathy. Each CDR3 is given without its conserved first and last residue.

V | CDR3
TRBV28 | ASGLWEGTEAF
TRBV29-1 | SVSKGTGGSDGELF
TRBV27 | ASSQGTSFSEQY
TRBV28 | ASRGPGQGNYGYT
TRBV6-1 | ASSEPGQGSYEQY
TRBV6-1 | ASYTGGDGYT
TRBV6-5 | ASSYGTLNYEQY
TRBV6-1 | ASRTGGGWTQY
TRBV5-1 | ASSRSGTVTEAF
TRBV6-5 | ASSYTPRGRTNYGYT
TRBV12-3/TRBV12-4 | ASSGLGDHEQY
TRBV12-3/TRBV12-4 | ASSNRDSLNSPLH
TRBV18 | ASSPYQGGGDANTGELF
TRBV7-2 | ASSLEGGHNQPQH
TRBV6-2/TRBV6-3 | ASSQMGETQY
TRBV7-9 | ASSNEIGGNQPQH
TRBV28 | ASSLRDINYGYT
TRBV5-1 | ASSGTGISYEQY
TRBV7-3 | ASSKTSGSYTGELF
TRBV12-3/TRBV12-4 | ASSGAGRPQH
TRBV6-2/TRBV6-3 | ASSFTSGIYEQY
TRBV5-1 | ASSLAPSGNQETQY
TRBV12-5 | ASGLMHPLTGVGNQPQH
TRBV2 | ASDREGYGYT
TRBV6-2/TRBV6-3 | ASSYGFPRV
TRBV9 | ASSVLPGLAGVRPNTGELF
TRBV12-5 | ASGYQGARDTEAF
TRBV12-3/TRBV12-4 | ASSLGARNTEAF
TRBV6-1 | ASSEMAGGSRGEQF
TRBV4-1 | ASSQDIGQQETQY
TRBV2 | ASHWEEIGGYT
TRBV6-2/TRBV6-3 | AIRTGGYGYT
TRBV28 | ASSLGGGQGASTEAF
TRBV12-5 | ASGIEETQY
TRBV12-3/TRBV12-4 | ASSFRLAGTYQETQY
TRBV29-1 | SAVTGAYGYT
TRBV28 | ASSLSHNQETQY
TRBV12-3/TRBV12-4 | ASIGAGETYEQY
TRBV6-1 | ASSEGRKNTEAF
TRBV19 | ASSLRTGTVNEQF
TRBV30 | AWSEGLNRQETQY
TRBV5-4 | ASSYNSYEQY
TRBV6-2/TRBV6-3 | ASSYSGAYEQY
TRBV27 | ASSSSGTASYEQY
TRBV9 | ASSVGYSRQNTEAF
TRBV6-5 | ASSLSETGVTEAF
TRBV20-1 | SAKPGRGTLHYEQY
TRBV6-2/TRBV6-3 | ASTGFGGNTEAF
TRBV3-1 | ASSQGAVTEAF
TRBV16 | ASSRRQGLEQY
TRBV6-1 | ASSEGGGTEAF
TRBV11-2 | ASSLSAGELF